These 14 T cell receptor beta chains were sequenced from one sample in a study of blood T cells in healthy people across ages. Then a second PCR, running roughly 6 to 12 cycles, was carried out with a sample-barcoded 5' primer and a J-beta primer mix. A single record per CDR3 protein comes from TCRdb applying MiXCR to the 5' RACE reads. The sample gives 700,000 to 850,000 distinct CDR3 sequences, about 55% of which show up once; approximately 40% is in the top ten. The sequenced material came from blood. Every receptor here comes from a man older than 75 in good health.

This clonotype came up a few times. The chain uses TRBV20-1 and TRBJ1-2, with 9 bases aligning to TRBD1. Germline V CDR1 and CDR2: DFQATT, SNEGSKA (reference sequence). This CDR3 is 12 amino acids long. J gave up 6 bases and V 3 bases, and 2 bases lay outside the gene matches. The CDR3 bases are TGCAGTGCTAGCAGACAGGGGGATGGCTACACCTTC. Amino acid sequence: CSASRQGDGYTF.

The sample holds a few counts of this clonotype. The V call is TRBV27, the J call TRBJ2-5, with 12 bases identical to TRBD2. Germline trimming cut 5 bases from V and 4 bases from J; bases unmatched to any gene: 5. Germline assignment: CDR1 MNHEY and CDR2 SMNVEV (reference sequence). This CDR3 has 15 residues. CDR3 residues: CASSTRLAGAETQYF. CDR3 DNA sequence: TGTGCCAGCAGTACCAGACTAGCGGGAGCAGAGACCCAGTACTTC.

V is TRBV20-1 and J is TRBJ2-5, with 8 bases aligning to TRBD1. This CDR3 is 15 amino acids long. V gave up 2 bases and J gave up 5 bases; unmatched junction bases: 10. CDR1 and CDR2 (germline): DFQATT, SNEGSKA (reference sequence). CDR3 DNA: TGCAGTGCTAGAAACCCACAGGGGGGCGGCGAGACCCAGTACTTC. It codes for CSARNPQGGGETQYF.

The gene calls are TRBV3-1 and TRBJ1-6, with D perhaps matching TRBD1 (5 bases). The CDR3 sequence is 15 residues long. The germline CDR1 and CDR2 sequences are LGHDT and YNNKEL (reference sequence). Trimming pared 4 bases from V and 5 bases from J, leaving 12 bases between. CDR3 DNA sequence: TGTGCCAGCAGCCCCCCGGCAGGGAATAATTCACCCCTCCACTTT. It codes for CASSPPAGNNSPLHF. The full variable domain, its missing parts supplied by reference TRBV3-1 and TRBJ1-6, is DTAVSQTPKYLVTQMGNDKSIKCEQNLGHDTMYWYKQDSKKFLKIMFSYNNKELIINETVPNRFSPKSPDKAHLNLHINSLELGDSAVYFCASSPPAGNNSPLHFGNGTRLTVT.

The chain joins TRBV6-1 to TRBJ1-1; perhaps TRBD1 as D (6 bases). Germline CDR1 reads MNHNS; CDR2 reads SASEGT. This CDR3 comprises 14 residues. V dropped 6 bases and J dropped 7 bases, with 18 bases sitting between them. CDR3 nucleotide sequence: TGTGCCAGCAGATCCTATGGGGGGCGTGGTGAAGCTTTCTTT. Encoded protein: CASRSYGGRGEAFF.

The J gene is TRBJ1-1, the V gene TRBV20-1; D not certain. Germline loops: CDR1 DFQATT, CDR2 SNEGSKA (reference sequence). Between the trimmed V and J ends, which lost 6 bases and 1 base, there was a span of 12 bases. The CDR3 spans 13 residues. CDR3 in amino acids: CSALAPANTEAFF. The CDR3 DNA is TGCAGTGCACTGGCTCCGGCGAACACTGAAGCTTTCTTT.

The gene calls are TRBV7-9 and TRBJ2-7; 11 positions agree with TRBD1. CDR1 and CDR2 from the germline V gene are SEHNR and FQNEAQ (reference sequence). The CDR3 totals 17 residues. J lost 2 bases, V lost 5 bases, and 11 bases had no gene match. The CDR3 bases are TGTGCCAGCAGCCCGGGACAGGGGGTTTCGACACCCTACGAGCAGTACTTC. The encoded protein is CASSPGQGVSTPYEQYF.

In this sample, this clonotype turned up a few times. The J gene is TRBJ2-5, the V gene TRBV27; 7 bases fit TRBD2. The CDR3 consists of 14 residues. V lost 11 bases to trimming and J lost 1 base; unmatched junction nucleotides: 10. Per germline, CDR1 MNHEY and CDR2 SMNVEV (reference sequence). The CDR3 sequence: CASRVLAAQETQYF. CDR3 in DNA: TGTGCCTCCAGGGTGCTAGCGGCCCAAGAGACCCAGTACTTC.

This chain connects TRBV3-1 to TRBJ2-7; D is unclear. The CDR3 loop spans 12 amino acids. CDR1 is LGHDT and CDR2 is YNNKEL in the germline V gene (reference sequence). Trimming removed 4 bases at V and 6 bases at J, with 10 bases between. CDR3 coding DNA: TGTGCCAGCAGCCGGACCACCAGCGAGCAGTACTTC. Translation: CASSRTTSEQYF.

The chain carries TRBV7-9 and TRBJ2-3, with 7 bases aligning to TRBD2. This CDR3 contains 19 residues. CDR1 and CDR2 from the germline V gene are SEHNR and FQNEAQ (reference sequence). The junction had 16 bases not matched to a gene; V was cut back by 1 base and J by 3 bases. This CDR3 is CASSLDKLAGTTRTDTQYF. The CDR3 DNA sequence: TGTGCCAGCAGCTTAGACAAGTTGGCCGGGACTACTCGTACAGATACGCAGTATTTT.

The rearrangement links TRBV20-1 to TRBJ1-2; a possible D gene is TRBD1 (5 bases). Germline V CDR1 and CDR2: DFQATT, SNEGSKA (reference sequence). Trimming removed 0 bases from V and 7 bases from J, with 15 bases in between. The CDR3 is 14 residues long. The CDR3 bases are TGCAGTGCTAGAGATCGTCGGGACTCGAGTGGCTACACCTTC. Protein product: CSARDRRDSSGYTF.

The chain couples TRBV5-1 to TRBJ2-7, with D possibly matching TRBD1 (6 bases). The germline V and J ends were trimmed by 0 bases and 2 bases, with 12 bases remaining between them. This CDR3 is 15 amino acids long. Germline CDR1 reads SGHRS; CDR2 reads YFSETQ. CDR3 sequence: CASSLAGTPPYEQYF. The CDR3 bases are TGCGCCAGCAGCTTGGCCGGGACACCACCCTACGAGCAGTACTTC.

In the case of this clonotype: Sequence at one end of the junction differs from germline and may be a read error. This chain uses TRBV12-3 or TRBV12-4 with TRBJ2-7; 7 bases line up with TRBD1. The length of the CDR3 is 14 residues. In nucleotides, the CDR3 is TGTGCCAGCAGACCGGACAGGAAGACCTATGAGCAGTACTTC. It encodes CASRPDRKTYEQYF.

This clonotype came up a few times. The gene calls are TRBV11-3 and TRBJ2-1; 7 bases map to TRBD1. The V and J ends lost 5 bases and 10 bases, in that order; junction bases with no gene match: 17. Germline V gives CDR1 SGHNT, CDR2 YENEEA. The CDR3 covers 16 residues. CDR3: CASSQGGTGAQGEQFF. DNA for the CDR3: TGTGCCAGCAGCCAAGGCGGTACAGGGGCCCAAGGGGAGCAGTTCTTC.